This T cell receptor (beta chain) was retrieved from a study of blood T cell repertoires in COVID-19. Study information: The United States, Italy and Spain provided the acute and convalescent COVID-19 samples. T cells, B-cell-depleted T cells, or PBMCs provided the cDNA or gDNA that served as material.

Per germline, CDR1 LGHNT and CDR2 FRNRAP. This CDR3 contains 14 residues. V gave up 5 bases and J gave up 2 bases; unmatched junction bases: 6. Source study methods: Amplification with reference gene primers provided the estimates of nucleated cell counts. The repertoire was sequenced with immunoSEQ multiplex PCR; TCRdb's copy has only in-frame clones and lacks some. V, J and clone size are those of that table, while D and trimming were read from the DNA. The sample consists of about 56,000 clones, approximately 89% of them appearing once. Source material: peripheral blood. J is TRBJ2-7 and V is TRBV12-5; 7 bases agree with TRBD1. This clonotype was obtained from a woman aged 60-75 years with COVID-19, enrolled during active disease. The CDR3 loop reads CASGPGTVAYEQYF. The CDR3, as DNA: TGTGCTAGTGGTCCCGGGACAGTTGCCTACGAGCAGTACTTC.